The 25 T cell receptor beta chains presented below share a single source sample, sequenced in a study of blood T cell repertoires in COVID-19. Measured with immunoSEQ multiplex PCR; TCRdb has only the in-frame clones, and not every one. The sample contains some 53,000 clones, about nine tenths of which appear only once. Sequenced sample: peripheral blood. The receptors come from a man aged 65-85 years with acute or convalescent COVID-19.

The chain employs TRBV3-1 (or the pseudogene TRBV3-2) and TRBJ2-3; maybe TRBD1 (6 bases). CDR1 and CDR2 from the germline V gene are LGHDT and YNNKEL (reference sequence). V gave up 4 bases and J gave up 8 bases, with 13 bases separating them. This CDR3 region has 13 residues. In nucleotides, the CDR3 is TGTGCCAGCAGCCCCACAGGGAAAGGTACGCAGTATTTT. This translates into CASSPTGKGTQYF.

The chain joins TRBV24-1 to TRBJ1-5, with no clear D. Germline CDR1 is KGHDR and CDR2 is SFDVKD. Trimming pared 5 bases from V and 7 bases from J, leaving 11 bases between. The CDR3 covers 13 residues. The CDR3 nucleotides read TGTGCCACCAGTGTATCCGGGGAACAGCCCCAGCATTTT. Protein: CATSVSGEQPQHF.

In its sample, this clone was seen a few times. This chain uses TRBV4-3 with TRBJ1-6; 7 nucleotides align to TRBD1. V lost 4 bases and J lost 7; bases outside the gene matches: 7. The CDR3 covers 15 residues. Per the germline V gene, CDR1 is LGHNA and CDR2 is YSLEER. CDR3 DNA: TGCGCCAGCAGCCCGACCGGGACAGAGAATTCACCCCTCCACTTT. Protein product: CASSPTGTENSPLHF.

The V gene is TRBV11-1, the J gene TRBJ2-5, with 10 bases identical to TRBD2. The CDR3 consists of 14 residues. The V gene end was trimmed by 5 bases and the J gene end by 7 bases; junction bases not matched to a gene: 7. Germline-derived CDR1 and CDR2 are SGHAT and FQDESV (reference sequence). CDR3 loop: CASSPLAGKGTQYF. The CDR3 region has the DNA TGTGCCAGCAGCCCACTAGCGGGGAAAGGGACCCAGTACTTC.

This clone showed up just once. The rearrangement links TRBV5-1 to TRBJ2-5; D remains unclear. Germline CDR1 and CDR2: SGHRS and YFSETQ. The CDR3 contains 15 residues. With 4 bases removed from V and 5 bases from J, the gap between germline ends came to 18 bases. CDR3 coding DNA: TGCGCCAGCAGCCCGACGCGTGCAGGTTTGGAGACCCAGTACTTC. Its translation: CASSPTRAGLETQYF.

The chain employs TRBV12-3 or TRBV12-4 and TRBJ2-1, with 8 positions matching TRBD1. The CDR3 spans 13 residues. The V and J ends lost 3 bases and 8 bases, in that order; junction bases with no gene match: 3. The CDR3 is CASSLTGVHEQFF. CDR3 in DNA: TGTGCCAGCAGTTTGACAGGGGTGCATGAGCAGTTCTTC.

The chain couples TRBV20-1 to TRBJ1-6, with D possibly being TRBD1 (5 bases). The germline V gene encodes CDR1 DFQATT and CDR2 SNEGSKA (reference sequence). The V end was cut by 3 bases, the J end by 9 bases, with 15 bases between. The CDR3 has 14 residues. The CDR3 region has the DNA TGCAGTGCTAGTTGGGGCAGTGTGAGTTCACCCCTCCACTTT. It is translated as CSASWGSVSSPLHF.

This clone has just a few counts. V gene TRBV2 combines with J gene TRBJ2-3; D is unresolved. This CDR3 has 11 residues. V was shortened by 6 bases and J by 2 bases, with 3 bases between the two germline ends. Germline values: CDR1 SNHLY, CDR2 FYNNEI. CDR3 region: CASSYTDTQYF. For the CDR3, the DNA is TGTGCCAGCAGCTACACAGATACGCAGTATTTT.

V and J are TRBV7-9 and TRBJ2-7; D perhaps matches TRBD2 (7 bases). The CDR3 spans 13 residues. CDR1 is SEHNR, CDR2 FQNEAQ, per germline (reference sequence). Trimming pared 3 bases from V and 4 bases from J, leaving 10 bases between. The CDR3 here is CASSLGGHYEQYF. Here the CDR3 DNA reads TGTGCCAGCAGCTTGGGGGGGCATTACGAGCAGTACTTC.

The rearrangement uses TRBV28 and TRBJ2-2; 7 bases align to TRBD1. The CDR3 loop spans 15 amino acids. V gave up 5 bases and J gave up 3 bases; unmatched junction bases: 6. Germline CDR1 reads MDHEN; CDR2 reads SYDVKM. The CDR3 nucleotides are TGTGCCAGCAGTAAGAAACAGGGGTACACCGGGGAGCTGTTTTTT. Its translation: CASSKKQGYTGELFF.

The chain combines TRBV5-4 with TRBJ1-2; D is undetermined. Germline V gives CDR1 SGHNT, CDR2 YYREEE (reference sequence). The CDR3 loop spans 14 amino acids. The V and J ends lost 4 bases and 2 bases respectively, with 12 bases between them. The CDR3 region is CASSGGWQNYGYTF. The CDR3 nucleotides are TGTGCCAGCAGCGGTGGTTGGCAGAACTATGGCTACACCTTC. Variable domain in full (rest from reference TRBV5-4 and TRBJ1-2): ETGVTQSPTHLIKTRGQQVTLRCSSQSGHNTVSWYQQALGQGPQFIFQYYREEENGRGNFPPRFSGLQFPNYSSELNVNALELDDSALYLCASSGGWQNYGYTFGSGTRLTVV.

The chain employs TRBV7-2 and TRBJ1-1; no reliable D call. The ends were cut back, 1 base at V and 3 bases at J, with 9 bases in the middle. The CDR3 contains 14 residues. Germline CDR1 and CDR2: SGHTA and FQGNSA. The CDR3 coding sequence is TGTGCCAGCAGCTTAGGGGCAGCCCACACTGAAGCTTTCTTT. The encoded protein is CASSLGAAHTEAFF.

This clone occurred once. CDR3 sequence: CAISDLREGDTQYF. The CDR3 DNA follows: TGTGCCATCAGTGACCTTCGGGAGGGAGATACGCAGTATTTT. The gene calls are TRBV10-3 and TRBJ2-3, with TRBD2 matching over 8 bases. Germline CDR1 ENHRY, CDR2 SYGVKD. The CDR3 has 14 residues. Trimming took 3 bases from V and 5 from J; bases not matched to a gene: 4.

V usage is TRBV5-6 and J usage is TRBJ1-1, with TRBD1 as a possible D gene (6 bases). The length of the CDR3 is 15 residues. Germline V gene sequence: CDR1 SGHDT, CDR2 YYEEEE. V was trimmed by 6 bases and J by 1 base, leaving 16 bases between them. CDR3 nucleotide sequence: TGTGCCAGCACCCTCTTTGGGGGCGCGAACACTGAAGCTTTCTTT. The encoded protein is CASTLFGGANTEAFF.

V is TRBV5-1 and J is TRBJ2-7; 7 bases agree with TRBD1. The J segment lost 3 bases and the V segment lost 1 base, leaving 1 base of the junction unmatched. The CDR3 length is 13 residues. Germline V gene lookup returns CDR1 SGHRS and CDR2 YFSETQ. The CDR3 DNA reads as TGCGCCAGCAGCTTGACAGGGGACTACGAGCAGTACTTC. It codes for CASSLTGDYEQYF.

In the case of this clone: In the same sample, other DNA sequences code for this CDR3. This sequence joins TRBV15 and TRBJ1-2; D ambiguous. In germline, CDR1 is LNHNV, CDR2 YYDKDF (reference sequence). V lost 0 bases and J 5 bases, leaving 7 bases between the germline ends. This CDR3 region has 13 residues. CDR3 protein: CATSRDPRYGYTF. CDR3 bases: TGTGCCACCAGCAGAGATCCCCGGTATGGCTACACCTTC.

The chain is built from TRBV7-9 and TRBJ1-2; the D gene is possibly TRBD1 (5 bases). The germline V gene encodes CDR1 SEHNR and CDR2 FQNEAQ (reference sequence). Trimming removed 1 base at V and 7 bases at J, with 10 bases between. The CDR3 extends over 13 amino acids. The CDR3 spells CASSLGGGSGYTF. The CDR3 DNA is TGTGCCAGCAGCTTAGGGGGCGGAAGTGGCTACACCTTC.

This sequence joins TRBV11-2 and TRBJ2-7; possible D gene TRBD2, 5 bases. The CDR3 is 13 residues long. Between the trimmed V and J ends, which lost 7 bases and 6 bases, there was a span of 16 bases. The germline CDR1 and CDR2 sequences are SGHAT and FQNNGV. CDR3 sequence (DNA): TGTGCCAGCACCGAAGTACTAGGCAGCGAGCAGTACGTC. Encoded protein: CASTEVLGSEQYV.

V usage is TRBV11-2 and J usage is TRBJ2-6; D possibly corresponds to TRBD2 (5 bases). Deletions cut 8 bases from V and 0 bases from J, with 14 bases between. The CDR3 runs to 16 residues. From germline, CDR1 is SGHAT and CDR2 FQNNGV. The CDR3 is CASPEPGNSGANVLTF. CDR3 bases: TGTGCCAGCCCGGAACCGGGAAACTCTGGGGCCAACGTCCTGACTTTC.

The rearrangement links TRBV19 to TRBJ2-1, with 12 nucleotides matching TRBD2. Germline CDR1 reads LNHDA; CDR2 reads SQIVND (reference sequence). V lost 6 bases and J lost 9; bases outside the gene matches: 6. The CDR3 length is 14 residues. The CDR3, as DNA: TGTGCCAGTAGCCCGACTAGCGGGAGAGGTGAGCAGTTCTTC. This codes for CASSPTSGRGEQFF.

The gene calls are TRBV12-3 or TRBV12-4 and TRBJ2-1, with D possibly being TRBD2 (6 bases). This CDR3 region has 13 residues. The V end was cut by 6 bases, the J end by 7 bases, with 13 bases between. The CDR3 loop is CASSLHSGNEQFF. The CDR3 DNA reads TGTGCCAGCAGCCTCCATAGCGGTAATGAGCAGTTCTTC.

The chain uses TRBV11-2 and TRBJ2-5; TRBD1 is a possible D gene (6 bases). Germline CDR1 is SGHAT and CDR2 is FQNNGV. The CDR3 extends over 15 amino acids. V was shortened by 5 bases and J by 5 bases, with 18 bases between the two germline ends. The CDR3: CASSPIQGSGETQYF. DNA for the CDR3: TGTGCCAGCAGCCCGATACAGGGCTCGGGGGAGACCCAGTACTTC.

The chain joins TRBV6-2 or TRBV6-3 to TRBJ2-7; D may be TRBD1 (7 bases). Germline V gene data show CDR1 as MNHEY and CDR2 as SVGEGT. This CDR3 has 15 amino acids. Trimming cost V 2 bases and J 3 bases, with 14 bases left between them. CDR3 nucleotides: TGTGCCAGCAGTTACCCCCAGGGGGGAGACTACGAGCAGTACTTC. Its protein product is CASSYPQGGDYEQYF.

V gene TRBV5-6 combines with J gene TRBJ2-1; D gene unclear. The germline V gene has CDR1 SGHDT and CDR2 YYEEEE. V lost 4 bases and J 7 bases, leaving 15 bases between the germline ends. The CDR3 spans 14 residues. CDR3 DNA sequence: TGTGCCAGCAGCAAACGAGGTATGGCGAATGAGCAGTTCTTC. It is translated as CASSKRGMANEQFF.

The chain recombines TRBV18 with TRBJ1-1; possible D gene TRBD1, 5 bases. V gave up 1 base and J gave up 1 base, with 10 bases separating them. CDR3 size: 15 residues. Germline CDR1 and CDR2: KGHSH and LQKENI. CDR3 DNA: TGTGCCAGCTCACCACTTCCAGGACAGAACACTGAAGCTTTCTTT. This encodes CASSPLPGQNTEAFF.